Shown below are 31 T cell receptor beta chains from a single sample sequenced in a study of blood T cell repertoires in COVID-19. TCRdb keeps only in-frame clones here, not all; method: immunoSEQ multiplex PCR. The repertoire holds 320,000 or so clones, with 80% to 90% as singletons. The sequencing sample was made of PBMCs or T cells enriched from blood (not recorded which). All receptors come from a man aged 30 to 39 who had recovered from COVID-19.

The chain links TRBV5-6 to TRBJ1-5, with no clear D. The CDR3 totals 14 residues. Germline CDR1 reads SGHDT; CDR2 reads YYEEEE. V lost 0 bases and J lost 5, with 9 bases in between. The CDR3 sequence: CASSLAYSDQPQHF. The CDR3 region has the DNA TGTGCCAGCAGCTTGGCTTACAGTGATCAGCCCCAGCATTTT. The variable domain in full, completed from reference TRBV5-6 and TRBJ1-5, reads DAGVTQSPTHLIKTRGQQVTLRCSPKSGHDTVSWYQQALGQGPQFIFQYYEEEERQRGNFPDRFSGHQFPNYSSELNVNALLLGDSALYLCASSLAYSDQPQHFGDGTRLSIL.

The chain combines TRBV19 with TRBJ2-2; D might be TRBD1 (6 bases). The CDR3 extends over 15 amino acids. The V gene lost 4 bases and the J gene lost 5 bases, with 14 bases spanning the gap. Per the germline V gene, CDR1 is LNHDA and CDR2 is SQIVND (reference sequence). The CDR3 nucleotides read TGTGCCAGTAGTAGATGGACAGCACCGACCGGGGAGCTGTTTTTT. Protein sequence: CASSRWTAPTGELFF.

V gene TRBV10-3 combines with J gene TRBJ2-5; TRBD1 agrees at 8 bases. The CDR3 contains 16 residues. V lost 2 bases to trimming and J lost 5 bases; unmatched junction nucleotides: 10. The germline V gene has CDR1 ENHRY and CDR2 SYGVKD. The CDR3 protein is CAISENRGANGETQYF. CDR3 in DNA: TGTGCCATCAGTGAGAACAGGGGGGCGAATGGGGAGACCCAGTACTTC.

The V call is TRBV5-8, the J call TRBJ2-1; 7 bases are a match to TRBD1. CDR1 and CDR2 from the germline V gene are SGHTS and YDEGEE. The junction had 11 bases not matched to a gene; V was cut back by 4 bases and J by 13 bases. The CDR3 runs to 13 residues. As DNA, the CDR3 is TGTGCCAGCAGCAGACAGGGTTTCGAGTATCAGTTCTTC. This codes for CASSRQGFEYQFF.

This clone appeared once. The rearrangement links TRBV10-2 to TRBJ2-2; 15 positions agree with TRBD2. CDR1 and CDR2 from the germline V gene are WSHSY and SAAADI. J lost 3 bases, V lost 6 bases, and 11 bases had no gene match. This CDR3 is built from 19 residues. The CDR3 sequence: CASRGTSGGSVSHTGELFF. The CDR3 nucleotides read TGCGCCAGCAGGGGGACTAGCGGGGGGTCTGTCTCTCACACCGGGGAGCTGTTTTTT.

The rearrangement links TRBV6-5 to TRBJ2-1; 7 nucleotides match TRBD1. CDR3 length: 15 residues. The V and J ends lost 7 bases and 5 bases, in that order; junction bases with no gene match: 11. The germline V gene has CDR1 MNHEY and CDR2 SVGAGI. The CDR3 here is CASNKGRGPNNEQFF. CDR3 DNA sequence: TGTGCCAGCAACAAAGGTAGGGGGCCAAACAATGAGCAGTTCTTC.

The rearrangement uses TRBV27 and TRBJ2-2; D is possibly TRBD2 (6 bases). Germline CDR1 and CDR2: MNHEY and SMNVEV (reference sequence). This CDR3 region has 15 residues. The V end lost 5 bases, the J end lost 2 bases, and 12 bases lay between the germline ends. CDR3 protein: CASSTGTLNTGELFF. CDR3 bases: TGTGCCAGCAGTACCGGGACTCTCAACACCGGGGAGCTGTTTTTT.

CDR3 loop: CASSYSSGAYEQYF. CDR3 bases: TGTGCCAGCAGTTACTCGTCCGGGGCCTACGAGCAGTACTTC. V and J are TRBV6-5 and TRBJ2-7; tentative D call: TRBD2 (5 bases). Germline V CDR1 and CDR2: MNHEY, SVGAGI. The CDR3 is 14 residues long. The V end was cut by 0 bases, the J end by 2 bases, with 8 bases between.

The gene calls are TRBV6-2 or TRBV6-3 and TRBJ2-2, with a tentative D call TRBD1 (6 bases). V was trimmed by 5 bases and J by 3 bases, leaving 7 bases between them. The CDR3 is made up of 13 amino acids. In germline, CDR1 is MNHEY, CDR2 SVGEGT. CDR3 amino acids: CASSTGYTGELFF. In nucleotides, the CDR3 is TGTGCCAGCAGTACAGGGTACACCGGGGAGCTGTTTTTT.

This chain connects TRBV14 to TRBJ2-1; TRBD2 matches at 8 bases. The CDR3 covers 15 residues. After removal of 4 bases from V and 0 bases from J, the junction contained 2 bases not matched to a gene. Per germline, CDR1 SGHDN and CDR2 FVKESK. The CDR3 sequence is CASSPGGGSYNEQFF. The CDR3 DNA follows: TGTGCCAGCAGCCCGGGGGGGGGCTCCTACAATGAGCAGTTCTTC.

This chain links TRBV2 with TRBJ1-5, with 9 bases identical to TRBD1. Germline V gene data show CDR1 as SNHLY and CDR2 as FYNNEI. The CDR3 contains 18 residues. V gave up 2 bases and J gave up 2 bases; unmatched junction bases: 10. DNA for the CDR3: TGTGCCAGCAGTGAACTGGGACAGGGTGGCGTAGGCAATCAGCCCCAGCATTTT. This sequence encodes CASSELGQGGVGNQPQHF. Full variable domain (remainder filled in from reference TRBV2 and TRBJ1-5): EPEVTQTPSHQVTQMGQEVILRCVPISNHLYFYWYRQILGQKVEFLVSFYNNEISEKSEIFDDQFSVERPDGSNFTLKIRSTKLEDSAMYFCASSELGQGGVGNQPQHFGDGTRLSIL.

Here the CDR3 DNA reads TGTGCCAGCAGCAGCCCGGACAGGGGGCTGGAGACCCAGTACTTC. Protein product: CASSSPDRGLETQYF. The rearrangement links TRBV7-2 to TRBJ2-5; 11 bases align to TRBD1. The CDR3 has 15 amino acids. Germline assignment: CDR1 SGHTA and CDR2 FQGNSA. V shed 5 bases, J shed 5 bases, and the junction held 7 bases outside the gene matches.

The V call is TRBV2, the J call TRBJ1-1, with a weak D call TRBD1 (6 bases). V shed 6 bases and J shed 5 bases, with 22 bases lying between them. The germline CDR1 and CDR2 sequences are SNHLY and FYNNEI. There are 16 residues in the CDR3. CDR3 residues: CASREQGGTTGTEAFF. Written as DNA, the CDR3 is TGTGCCAGCAGAGAACAGGGAGGAACGACGGGGACTGAAGCTTTCTTT. The complete variable domain, with remaining parts taken from reference TRBV2 and TRBJ1-1, reads EPEVTQTPSHQVTQMGQEVILRCVPISNHLYFYWYRQILGQKVEFLVSFYNNEISEKSEIFDDQFSVERPDGSNFTLKIRSTKLEDSAMYFCASREQGGTTGTEAFFGQGTRLTVV.

V usage is TRBV5-6 and J usage is TRBJ1-3; 8 bases are shared with TRBD1. There are 16 residues in the CDR3. CDR1 SGHDT and CDR2 YYEEEE come from the germline V gene. V gave up 2 bases and J gave up 1 base; unmatched junction bases: 5. This chain's CDR3 is CASSFPTGESGNTIYF. For the CDR3, the DNA is TGTGCCAGCAGCTTTCCGACAGGGGAGTCTGGAAACACCATATATTTT.

The chain joins TRBV2 to TRBJ2-5; TRBD2 matches at 13 bases. Germline values: CDR1 SNHLY, CDR2 FYNNEI. V lost 6 bases to trimming and J lost 5 bases; unmatched junction nucleotides: 3. This CDR3 is built from 14 residues. The CDR3 loop reads CASRGTSGVETQYF. DNA of the CDR3: TGTGCCAGCAGGGGGACTAGCGGGGTGGAGACCCAGTACTTC.

The chain recombines TRBV5-4 with TRBJ2-7; D is possibly TRBD1 (6 bases). The germline V gene has CDR1 SGHNT and CDR2 YYREEE (reference sequence). The CDR3 runs to 16 residues. V dropped 4 bases and J dropped 1 base, with 18 bases sitting between them. This CDR3 is CASSTGTSGRSYEQYF. Here the CDR3 DNA reads TGTGCCAGCAGCACCGGGACATCCGGGCGGTCCTACGAGCAGTACTTC.

The chain's CDR3 is CASSATGGQETQYF. CDR3 DNA: TGTGCCAGCAGTGCAACAGGGGGCCAAGAGACCCAGTACTTC. The chain links TRBV11-3 to TRBJ2-5; 8 nucleotides agree with TRBD1. There are 14 residues in the CDR3. The V segment lost 6 bases and the J segment 1 base; nucleotides outside the gene matches: 4. The germline V gene has CDR1 SGHNT and CDR2 YENEEA.

This sequence joins TRBV7-9 and TRBJ1-2, with D tentatively TRBD1 (6 bases). The V end was cut by 6 bases, the J end by 0 bases, with 11 bases between. The CDR3 spans 14 residues. Per the germline V gene, CDR1 is SEHNR and CDR2 is FQNEAQ (reference sequence). The chain's CDR3 is CASRGGGANYGYTF. As DNA, the CDR3 is TGTGCCAGCAGGGGAGGGGGAGCTAACTATGGCTACACCTTC. The whole variable domain, filled in from reference TRBV7-9 and TRBJ1-2, reads DTGVSQNPRHKITKRGQNVTFRCDPISEHNRLYWYRQTLGQGPEFLTYFQNEAQLEKSRLLSDRFSAERPKGSFSTLEIQRTEQGDSAMYLCASRGGGANYGYTFGSGTRLTVV.

The chain employs TRBV2 and TRBJ2-3; 8 bases fit TRBD1. The CDR3 has 19 amino acids. From germline, CDR1 is SNHLY and CDR2 FYNNEI. J was trimmed by 2 bases and V by 10 bases; bases with no gene match: 23. CDR3 DNA sequence: TGTGCCACCAAAAAGAGGCAGGGGGCCCAAAATTTACACACAGATACGCAGTATTTT. This gives the protein CATKKRQGAQNLHTDTQYF.

The rearrangement links TRBV3-1 (or the pseudogene TRBV3-2) to TRBJ2-1; no clear D. V shed 6 bases and J shed 3 bases, with 3 bases lying between them. CDR1 and CDR2 (germline): LGHDT, YNNKEL (reference sequence). This CDR3 has 11 amino acids. The CDR3 reads CASSYYNEQFF. The CDR3 DNA reads TGTGCCAGCAGTTACTACAATGAGCAGTTCTTC.

This chain joins TRBV5-1 and TRBJ2-5; the match to TRBD1 covers 7 bases. CDR1 SGHRS and CDR2 YFSETQ come from the germline V gene. The V gene end was trimmed by 3 bases and the J gene end by 2 bases; junction bases not matched to a gene: 4. The CDR3 sequence is 14 residues long. CDR3 sequence: CASSSGTAQETQYF. The CDR3 DNA reads as TGCGCCAGCAGCTCCGGGACAGCTCAAGAGACCCAGTACTTC.

In its sample, this clone was seen once. The chain carries TRBV12-3 or TRBV12-4 and TRBJ1-2; D is unresolved. Trimming pared 2 bases from V and 4 bases from J, leaving 5 bases between. The CDR3 spans 12 residues. The CDR3 reads CASSLLLYGYTF. As DNA, the CDR3 is TGTGCCAGCAGTTTACTCCTCTATGGCTACACCTTC.

The chain joins TRBV5-1 to TRBJ1-4; D is uncertain. Between the trimmed V and J ends, which lost 0 bases and 3 bases, there was a span of 6 bases. Germline CDR1 and CDR2: SGHRS and YFSETQ. The CDR3 spans 14 residues. The CDR3 here is CASSLGQSNEKLFF. CDR3 DNA: TGCGCCAGCAGCTTGGGCCAGTCTAATGAAAAACTGTTTTTT.

The rearrangement links TRBV13 to TRBJ2-3; 12 bases are shared with TRBD1. J was trimmed by 4 bases and V by 5 bases; bases with no gene match: 4. Per the germline V gene, CDR1 is PRHDT and CDR2 is FYEKMQ (reference sequence). The CDR3 has 15 amino acids. Here the CDR3 reads CASSPRDRGPDTQYF. The CDR3 DNA is TGTGCCAGCAGCCCTAGGGACAGGGGGCCAGATACGCAGTATTTT.

The chain employs TRBV9 and TRBJ1-5; unclear D gene. The germline V gene has CDR1 SGDLS and CDR2 YYNGEE. V gave up 0 bases and J gave up 2 bases, with 3 bases separating them. The CDR3 contains 13 residues. The CDR3 DNA is TGTGCCAGCAGCGTAGCTGGCAATCAGCCCCAGCATTTT. It is translated as CASSVAGNQPQHF.

This rearrangement joins TRBV15 to TRBJ1-4; 8 bases align to TRBD1. The CDR3 extends over 15 amino acids. Germline V gene sequence: CDR1 LNHNV, CDR2 YYDKDF (reference sequence). The junction had 9 bases not matched to a gene; V was cut back by 5 bases and J by 7 bases. CDR3 DNA: TGTGCCACCAGCGACCCACAGGGGGTTAGTGAAAAACTGTTTTTT. Its translation: CATSDPQGVSEKLFF.

The count of this clone is one. The chain is built from TRBV13 and TRBJ2-5; TRBD1 matches at 9 bases. CDR1 and CDR2 (germline): PRHDT, FYEKMQ (reference sequence). Trimming at V came to 5 bases and at J to 2 bases, leaving 6 bases not matched to a gene. This CDR3 is 15 amino acids long. The CDR3 loop is CASSTLDRGQETQYF. CDR3 sequence (DNA): TGTGCCAGCAGCACCCTAGACAGGGGGCAAGAGACCCAGTACTTC.

This sequence joins TRBV19 and TRBJ2-2; 7 bases agree with TRBD2. With V trimmed by 6 bases and J by 3 bases, 7 bases remained unmatched. Per the germline V gene, CDR1 is LNHDA and CDR2 is SQIVND (reference sequence). This CDR3 region has 15 residues. The CDR3 loop is CASRTGTIHTGELFF. In DNA, the CDR3 is TGTGCCAGTAGGACGGGGACTATTCACACCGGGGAGCTGTTTTTT.

The V call is TRBV5-8, the J call TRBJ2-3, with 10 bases that match TRBD2. The CDR3 loop spans 14 amino acids. J gave up 5 bases and V 4 bases, and 4 bases lay outside the gene matches. The V gene's germline CDR1 is SGHTS and CDR2 YDEGEE. CDR3 residues: CASSRERGGDTQYF. CDR3 nucleotides: TGTGCCAGCAGCCGAGAGCGGGGGGGAGATACGCAGTATTTT.

The chain recombines TRBV4-1 with TRBJ2-6; D might be TRBD1 (6 bases). Trimming shortened V by 1 base and J by 2 bases, and 12 bases separated the two germline ends. The CDR3 spans 17 residues. CDR1 and CDR2 (germline): MGHRA, YSYEKL. The DNA of the CDR3 is TGCGCCAGCAGCCAAGCCAGGGGCCTCCCTGGGGCCAACGTCCTGACTTTC. This translates into CASSQARGLPGANVLTF.

The V call is TRBV2, the J call TRBJ1-3; D may be TRBD1 (6 bases). V dropped 7 bases and J dropped 0 bases, with 13 bases sitting between them. Germline CDR1 is SNHLY and CDR2 is FYNNEI. CDR3 length equals 15 residues. The CDR3 coding sequence is TGTGCCAGCACCATAACAGGGCACTCTGGAAACACCATATATTTT. This sequence encodes CASTITGHSGNTIYF.